A selection of T cell receptor beta chains follows, all from one sample in a study of Graves' ophthalmopathy and Graves' hyperthyroidism. TCRdb redid the calling of the multiplex PCR reads with MiXCR, one entry per CDR3 protein. The sample includes 220,000 or so distinct CDR3 sequences, approximately 21% of them seen just once. The specimen sequenced was peripheral blood. The receptors stem from a woman between 45 and 60 years old with Graves' ophthalmopathy. Both conserved end residues are part of each CDR3. The D gene is left open where the match is weak. Clone size is given for some rows only: seen once, a few or many times, or a class if the clone is expanded.

- | TRBJ1-1 | TRBV6-5 | 11 | - | CASSLSRGAFF | TGTGCCAGCAGTTTGAGCCGCGGAGCTTTCTTT
few | TRBJ1-3 | TRBV18 | 15 | TRBD1 | CASSPGTASGNTIYF | TGTGCCAGCTCACCAGGGACAGCTTCTGGAAACACCATATATTTT
many | TRBJ2-7 | TRBV20-1 | 16 | - | CSAPLLLLTSSYEQYF | TGCAGTGCCCCACTTCTACTCTTAACTAGCTCCTACGAGCAGTACTTC
- | TRBJ2-2 | TRBV6-1 | 16 | TRBD1 | CASRGDREGNTGELFF | TGTGCCAGCAGGGGGGACAGGGAAGGAAACACCGGGGAGCTGTTTTTT
- | TRBJ2-7 | TRBV18 | 16 | TRBD2 | CASSPLAGGSSYEQYF | TGTGCCAGCTCACCACTAGCGGGAGGCTCCTCCTACGAGCAGTACTTC
few | TRBJ2-7 | TRBV20-1 | 14 | - | CSARVPGGGFEQYF | TGCAGTGCTAGAGTCCCGGGAGGGGGCTTCGAGCAGTACTTC
many | TRBJ1-1 | TRBV7-9 | 14 | - | CASSLAAMGAEAFF | TGTGCCAGCAGCTTAGCGGCCATGGGCGCTGAAGCTTTCTTT
many | TRBJ2-7 | TRBV6-5 | 13 | - | CASETTGWGEQYF | TGTGCCAGCGAGACGACGGGATGGGGCGAGCAGTACTTC
- | TRBJ1-2 | TRBV5-8 | 15 | - | CASSSGWVVNYGYTF | TGTGCCAGCAGCTCGGGGTGGGTAGTAAACTATGGCTACACCTTC
once | TRBJ2-7 | TRBV3-1 | 12 | - | CASSPVVGEQYF | TGTGCCAGCAGTCCGGTCGTAGGCGAGCAGTACTTC
many | TRBJ1-2 | TRBV19 | 15 | - | CASSIFWLPDDGYTF | TGTGCCAGTAGTATCTTTTGGCTCCCCGACGATGGCTACACCTTC
many | TRBJ2-7 | TRBV9 | 16 | TRBD2 | CASSPGGRQNAYEQYF | TGTGCCAGCAGCCCGGGAGGTCGGCAAAATGCCTACGAGCAGTACTTC
few | TRBJ1-1 | TRBV18 | 14 | - | CASSPLVGGAEAFF | TGTGCCAGCTCACCATTAGTTGGGGGGGCTGAAGCTTTCTTT
many | TRBJ1-6 | TRBV9 | 14 | - | CASSVEGLNSPLHF | TGTGCCAGCAGCGTAGAAGGGTTAAACTCACCCCTCCACTTT
- | TRBJ1-5 | TRBV6-5 | 13 | - | CASNYGPNQPQHF | TGTGCCAGCAATTACGGTCCCAATCAGCCCCAGCATTTT
- | TRBJ1-2 | TRBV6-1 | 15 | TRBD1 | CASTRDRGVYYGYTF | TGTGCCAGCACCCGAGACAGGGGAGTTTACTATGGCTACACCTTC
- | TRBJ1-1 | TRBV12-3/TRBV12-4 | 13 | - | CASGRAGGTEAFF | TGTGCCAGTGGTCGAGCAGGCGGGACTGAAGCTTTCTTT
- | TRBJ1-6 | TRBV6-1 | 18 | TRBD1 | CASTRTGGGGLANSPLHF | TGTGCCAGCACTCGGACAGGGGGTGGGGGTTTGGCGAATTCACCCCTCCACTTT
few | TRBJ2-2 | TRBV7-3 | 13 | TRBD2 | CASSTRESGELFF | TGTGCCAGCAGCACGCGGGAGTCCGGGGAGCTGTTTTTT
few | TRBJ2-5 | TRBV3-1 | 18 | - | CASSQNSIVRDNQETQYF | TGTGCCAGCAGCCAAAATAGCATAGTCCGGGACAACCAAGAGACCCAGTACTTC
many | TRBJ1-1 | TRBV19 | 14 | - | CASSFREMNTEAFF | TGTGCCAGTAGTTTCCGGGAGATGAACACTGAAGCTTTCTTT
- | TRBJ1-5 | TRBV28 | 15 | TRBD1 | CASRYPGQGNQPQHF | TGTGCCAGCAGATACCCAGGACAGGGAAATCAGCCCCAGCATTTT
many | TRBJ2-3 | TRBV9 | 12 | - | CASSVETDTQYF | TGTGCCAGCAGCGTAGAAACAGATACGCAGTATTTT
many | TRBJ1-2 | TRBV13 | 11 | - | CASKKAADAVF | TGTGCCAGCAAAAAGGCGGCAGACGCTGTCTTC
many | TRBJ1-5 | TRBV28 | 18 | TRBD1 | CASSSGSGRGGTRQPQHF | TGTGCCAGCAGTTCCGGCTCTGGCAGGGGGGGCACTAGGCAGCCCCAGCATTTT
- | TRBJ2-7 | TRBV27 | 14 | TRBD2 | CASSFRGGFYEQYF | TGTGCCAGCAGTTTTCGCGGGGGGTTCTACGAGCAGTACTTC
many | TRBJ1-2 | TRBV7-2 | 15 | TRBD1 | CASSNKTGIGYGYTF | TGTGCCAGCAGCAATAAGACAGGGATTGGCTATGGCTACACCTTC
many | TRBJ2-7 | TRBV11-2 | 14 | TRBD2 | CASSRGGGPFEQYF | TGTGCCAGCAGCCGGGGGGGAGGGCCTTTCGAGCAGTACTTC
- | TRBJ2-2 | TRBV2 | 13 | - | CASSEFITGELFF | TGTGCCAGCAGTGAATTTATCACCGGGGAGCTGTTTTTT
many | TRBJ2-5 | TRBV11-1 | 19 | TRBD2 | CASSSAIGTAGVRGETQYF | TGTGCCAGCTCGTCGGCCATTGGTACGGCGGGAGTACGGGGGGAGACCCAGTACTTC
- | TRBJ1-2 | TRBV19 | 16 | - | CASESIRGARNYGYTF | TGTGCCAGCGAGTCTATCAGGGGAGCTCGGAACTATGGCTACACCTTC
many | TRBJ1-5 | TRBV6-2/TRBV6-3 | 13 | - | CASSYDGHQPQHF | TGTGCCAGCAGTTACGATGGCCATCAGCCCCAGCATTTT
many | TRBJ2-7 | TRBV12-3/TRBV12-4 | 16 | TRBD1 | CASSLGRRQGRYEQYF | TGTGCCAGCAGTTTAGGAAGGAGACAGGGGCGATACGAGCAGTACTTC
- | TRBJ1-1 | TRBV2 | 13 | - | CASIYPGNTEAFF | TGTGCCAGCATTTATCCAGGGAACACTGAAGCTTTCTTT
- | TRBJ2-7 | TRBV27 | 15 | TRBD2 | CASSHGPSGSREQYF | TGTGCCAGCAGCCACGGGCCTAGCGGGAGTCGCGAGCAGTACTTC
many | TRBJ2-7 | TRBV20-1 | 14 | TRBD2 | CSARSGRVSYEQYF | TGCAGTGCTAGAAGCGGGAGAGTCTCCTACGAGCAGTACTTC
once | TRBJ1-6 | TRBV30 | 12 | - | CAWRSVGSPLHF | TGTGCCTGGAGAAGCGTCGGCTCACCCCTCCACTTT
many | TRBJ1-1 | TRBV2 | 13 | - | CASSENSLTEAFF | TGTGCCAGCAGTGAAAATTCCCTTACTGAAGCTTTCTTT
- | TRBJ1-5 | TRBV28 | 15 | TRBD1 | CASGRTGVSHQPQHF | TGTGCCAGCGGAAGGACAGGGGTGTCTCATCAGCCCCAGCATTTT
once | TRBJ1-6 | TRBV27 | 17 | - | CASSPDRRSSYNSPLHF | TGTGCCAGCAGCCCCGACAGGAGGAGCTCCTATAATTCACCCCTCCACTTT
many | TRBJ2-1 | TRBV11-3 | 15 | - | CASSLVSGVNNEQFF | TGTGCCAGCAGCTTAGTTAGTGGAGTTAACAATGAGCAGTTCTTC
- | TRBJ1-6 | TRBV7-2 | 16 | - | CASSQDPVGGNSPLHF | TGTGCCAGCAGCCAAGACCCGGTGGGGGGTAATTCACCCCTCCACTTT
many | TRBJ1-1 | TRBV6-1 | 13 | - | CASSVTENTEAFF | TGTGCCAGCAGTGTTACAGAGAACACTGAAGCTTTCTTT
many | TRBJ2-7 | TRBV6-5 | 17 | - | CASSYSPGDRGIYEQYF | TGTGCCAGCAGTTACTCCCCGGGGGACCGTGGAATATACGAGCAGTACTTC
- | TRBJ1-1 | TRBV7-8 | 14 | - | CASRGGDMNTEAFF | TGTGCCAGCCGGGGGGGGGACATGAACACTGAAGCTTTCTTT
many | TRBJ2-2 | TRBV7-3 | 16 | - | CASSSPGEAGTGELFF | TGTGCCAGCAGCTCACCGGGGGAGGCTGGGACCGGGGAGCTGTTTTTT
few | TRBJ2-1 | TRBV12-3/TRBV12-4 | 13 | - | CASSPGYYNEQFF | TGTGCCAGCAGCCCTGGATACTACAATGAGCAGTTCTTC
many | TRBJ1-1 | TRBV12-3/TRBV12-4 | 13 | - | CASTFARNTEAFF | TGTGCCAGCACCTTCGCCAGGAACACTGAAGCTTTCTTT
many | TRBJ2-7 | TRBV27 | 18 | TRBD2 | CASSPSSLTSGRPYEQYF | TGTGCCAGCTCTCCATCTTCCCTTACTAGCGGGAGACCCTACGAGCAGTACTTC